The entry below gives a single T cell receptor (beta chain) sequence along with its context. Its antigen is as yet unknown. The V gene's germline CDR1 is GTSNPN and CDR2 SVGIG (reference sequence). The CDR3 runs 13 residues. Amplified TCR beta CDR3 regions came from RNA transcripts. TCR CDR3 underwent first-round RT-PCR with the HTBI primer set. In TCRdb, the multiplex PCR reads were re-called with MiXCR into one record per CDR3 protein. The repertoire holds about 700,000 distinct CDR3 sequences, with 13% to 15% as singletons. This sample was included in a study of T cells in Graves' hyperthyroidism and ophthalmopathy. Regarding the study as a whole: Ophthalmopathy and stable hyperthyroidism were told apart by a 13 V-J model.

The source material was blood. This receptor was obtained from a woman between 18 and 29 years old with Graves' hyperthyroidism. The gene calls are TRBV30 and TRBJ2-1; TRBD2 is a possible D gene (6 bases). The CDR3 DNA is TGTGCTTCAGACAGCATCCTAGCGAATGAGCAGTTCTTC. As protein: CASDSILANEQFF.